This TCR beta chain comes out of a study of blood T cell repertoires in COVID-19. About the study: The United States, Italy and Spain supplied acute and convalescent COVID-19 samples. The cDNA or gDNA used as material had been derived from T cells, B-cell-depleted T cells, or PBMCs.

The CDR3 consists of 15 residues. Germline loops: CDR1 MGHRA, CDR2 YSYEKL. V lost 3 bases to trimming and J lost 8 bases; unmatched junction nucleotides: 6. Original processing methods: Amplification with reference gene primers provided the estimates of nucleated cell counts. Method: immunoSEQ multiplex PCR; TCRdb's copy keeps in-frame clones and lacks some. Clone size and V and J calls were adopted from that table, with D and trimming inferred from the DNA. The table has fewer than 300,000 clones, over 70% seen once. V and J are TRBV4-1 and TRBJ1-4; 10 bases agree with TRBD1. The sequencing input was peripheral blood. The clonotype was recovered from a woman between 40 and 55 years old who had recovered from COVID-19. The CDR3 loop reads CASSQLEDRGEKLFF. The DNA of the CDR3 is TGCGCCAGCAGCCAGCTAGAGGACAGGGGGGAAAAACTGTTTTTT.